This TCR beta chain comes out of a study of T cell responses to AZD1222 COVID-19 vaccine. General study results and limits: The span of vaccine-associated CD4 TCRs extended across spike, with dominance at 160-218 and 743-854. The donor group comprised mostly white British people and more females; the analysis possibly underestimated clonal diversity. The number of AZD1222 recipients seropositive at baseline was only 6 or 7.

With V trimmed by 0 bases and J by 8 bases, 8 bases remained unmatched. The CDR3 is 16 amino acids. Germline loops: CDR1 LGHDT, CDR2 YNNKEL (reference sequence). Measured with immunoSEQ multiplex PCR; TCRdb has only the in-frame clones, and not every one. This table holds 140,000 to 150,000 clones, about nine tenths found once. Concerning this clone itself: Its antigen is currently unknown.

The sequenced sample was peripheral blood, obtained 28 days after the second AZD1222 dose. The receptor's source is an adult who received the AZD1222 COVID-19 vaccine. The V call is TRBV3-1 (or the pseudogene TRBV3-2), the J call TRBJ2-1; TRBD2 matches 9 bases. The chain's CDR3 is CASSQDGISGSYEQFF. In DNA, the CDR3 is TGTGCCAGCAGCCAAGATGGAATTAGCGGGAGCTATGAGCAGTTCTTC.